This entry lists 15 T cell receptor beta chains sequenced from one sample in a study of blood T cell repertoires in COVID-19 (dated by TCRdb to the early 2020s). Libraries were constructed by the immunoSEQ multiplex PCR assay. TCRdb stores this immuneACCESS table with in-frame sequences only. Part of the clones is absent; in the studies checked, under half of the shortfall reflects unresolved V genes, and no reason is known for the rest. The sample table records roughly 390,000 clones; 85% of these occur just once. The top ten clonotypes cover roughly 3.6% of the sample. The sample comprised peripheral blood. These TCRs come from a woman between 18 and 30 years old with acute or convalescent COVID-19.

J is TRBJ1-2 and V is TRBV2, with no clear D. The germline CDR1 and CDR2 sequences are SNHLY and FYNNEI. The CDR3 consists of 14 residues. V was cut by 7 bases and J by 4 bases, with 16 bases left in between. CDR3 nucleotide sequence: TGTGCCAGCAATTGGGCCCCGGGATCCTATGGCTACACCTTC. This encodes CASNWAPGSYGYTF.

The chain uses TRBV11-2 and TRBJ1-2, with no clear D. The CDR3 totals 12 residues. Germline V gene lookup returns CDR1 SGHAT and CDR2 FQNNGV. Trimming removed 3 bases at V and 7 bases at J, with 9 bases between. CDR3 sequence (DNA): TGTGCCAGCAGCTTCGCGGGCGGTGGCTACACCTTC. This gives the protein CASSFAGGGYTF.

The rearrangement joins TRBV19 to TRBJ1-2, with TRBD1 matching over 7 bases. Germline V gives CDR1 LNHDA, CDR2 SQIVND (reference sequence). The CDR3 totals 13 residues. The V gene end was trimmed by 4 bases and the J gene end by 8 bases; junction bases not matched to a gene: 7. CDR3 DNA: TGTGCCAGTAGTACCGGGACAGATGGAGGCTACACCTTC. It translates to CASSTGTDGGYTF.

V gene TRBV7-8 combines with J gene TRBJ1-2; TRBD1 aligns across 10 bases. Germline V gene lookup returns CDR1 SGHVS and CDR2 FQNEAQ. CDR3 length: 14 amino acids. After removal of 1 base from V and 13 bases from J, the junction contained 9 bases not matched to a gene. The CDR3 protein is CASSLDSGQGVPTF. The DNA of the CDR3 is TGTGCCAGCAGCTTAGACTCAGGACAGGGGGTCCCCACCTTC.

The rearrangement joins TRBV4-1 to TRBJ1-1; D remains ambiguous. V was trimmed by 5 bases and J by 0 bases, leaving 10 bases between them. Per the germline V gene, CDR1 is MGHRA and CDR2 is YSYEKL. The CDR3 runs to 14 residues. CDR3: CASSREPMNTEAFF. In DNA, the CDR3 is TGCGCCAGCAGCAGGGAGCCCATGAACACTGAAGCTTTCTTT.

This clone was observed once. J is TRBJ1-3 and V is TRBV2; TRBD1 matches at 8 bases. V shed 6 bases, J shed 4 bases, and the junction held 8 bases outside the gene matches. Per the germline V gene, CDR1 is SNHLY and CDR2 is FYNNEI. CDR3 length: 15 amino acids. CDR3 coding DNA: TGTGCCAGCAGACTAAACCGGGACAGGGGAAACACCATATATTTT. This codes for CASRLNRDRGNTIYF. The whole variable domain, remainder taken from reference TRBV2 and TRBJ1-3, is EPEVTQTPSHQVTQMGQEVILRCVPISNHLYFYWYRQILGQKVEFLVSFYNNEISEKSEIFDDQFSVERPDGSNFTLKIRSTKLEDSAMYFCASRLNRDRGNTIYFGEGSWLTVV.

The chain links TRBV29-1 to TRBJ1-2, with D perhaps TRBD1 (5 bases). The V end lost 4 bases, the J end lost 6 bases, and 9 bases lay between the germline ends. The germline V gene encodes CDR1 SQVTM and CDR2 ANQGSEA. CDR3 length: 11 amino acids. The CDR3 protein is CSVAEGNGYTF. In nucleotides, the CDR3 is TGCAGCGTTGCGGAGGGGAATGGCTACACCTTC.

V is TRBV5-4 and J is TRBJ2-7, with TRBD2 matching 10 bases. The trim removed 7 bases at V and 2 bases at J, leaving 3 bases unmatched. The CDR3 loop spans 13 amino acids. Germline CDR1 SGHNT, CDR2 YYREEE (reference sequence). The CDR3 DNA is TGTGCCAGCCACCTAGCGGGGGCCTACGAGCAGTACTTC. Its protein product is CASHLAGAYEQYF.

The chain uses TRBV6-5 and TRBJ1-2; possible D gene TRBD1, 6 bases. This CDR3 contains 15 residues. The V gene lost 0 bases and the J gene lost 4 bases, with 12 bases spanning the gap. Germline V gene sequence: CDR1 MNHEY, CDR2 SVGAGI. CDR3 nucleotides: TGTGCCAGCAGTTACTCAGGACAGTTGTTCTATGGCTACACCTTC. Residues: CASSYSGQLFYGYTF.

The CDR3, as DNA: TGTGCCAGCAGCCCCCTCGGGACAGGAATCTACGAGCAGTACTTC. Its translation: CASSPLGTGIYEQYF. The chain is built from TRBV7-3 and TRBJ2-7; 8 bases line up with TRBD1. Germline trimming cut 5 bases from V and 3 bases from J; bases unmatched to any gene: 9. Germline CDR1 is SGHTA and CDR2 is FQGTGA. The CDR3 is made up of 15 amino acids.

V and J are TRBV4-2 and TRBJ1-1; TRBD1 agrees at 8 bases. The CDR3 loop spans 15 amino acids. Germline CDR1 is LGHNA and CDR2 is YNFKEQ. The ends lost 3 bases at V and 1 base at J; junction bases unmatched: 4. This CDR3 is CASSQEDRANTEAFF. CDR3 DNA sequence: TGTGCCAGCAGCCAGGAGGACAGGGCGAACACTGAAGCTTTCTTT.

Written as DNA, the CDR3 is TGCGCCAGCAGCTCACCCGAAACGGGCACTGAAGCTTTCTTT. Encoded protein: CASSSPETGTEAFF. The gene calls are TRBV5-1 and TRBJ1-1, with D unclear. The CDR3 runs to 14 residues. V was cut by 3 bases and J by 4 bases, with 13 bases left in between. CDR1 and CDR2 (germline): SGHRS, YFSETQ.

This chain's CDR3 is CASSLAGNTEAFF. Here the CDR3 DNA reads TGTGCCAGCAGCTTAGCCGGTAACACTGAAGCTTTCTTT. The genes are TRBV13 and TRBJ1-1, with D hard to call. V was trimmed by 1 base and J by 2 bases, leaving 5 bases between them. This CDR3 contains 13 residues. The germline gives CDR1 PRHDT, CDR2 FYEKMQ (reference sequence). The whole variable domain, filled in from reference TRBV13 and TRBJ1-1, reads AAGVIQSPRHLIKEKRETATLKCYPIPRHDTVYWYQQGPGQDPQFLISFYEKMQSDKGSIPDRFSAQQFSDYHSELNMSSLELGDSALYFCASSLAGNTEAFFGQGTRLTVV.

The chain uses TRBV7-9 and TRBJ2-1, with 11 bases fitting TRBD2. Germline loops: CDR1 SEHNR, CDR2 FQNEAQ (reference sequence). J was trimmed by 7 bases and V by 5 bases; bases with no gene match: 10. The CDR3 spans 16 residues. CDR3 nucleotide sequence: TGTGCCAGCAGCCTAAAACTAGCGGGAGCTTTGAATGAGCAGTTCTTC. Encoded protein: CASSLKLAGALNEQFF.

The chain joins TRBV6-1 to TRBJ2-7; maybe TRBD2 (6 bases). The length of the CDR3 is 13 residues. Trimming stripped 3 bases from V and 2 bases from J, with 8 bases between. Germline CDR1 and CDR2: MNHNS and SASEGT. The CDR3 loop is CASSERGPYEQYF. The CDR3 bases are TGTGCCAGCAGTGAGCGGGGCCCCTACGAGCAGTACTTC.